This T cell receptor (beta chain) was recovered during a study of CD8 T cells in ankylosing spondylitis (dated by TCRdb to the late 2010s). Concerning the study at large: To find TCR variants linked to disease, the study profiled T cell receptor beta repertoires in ankylosing spondylitis patients and healthy donors. The whole study cohort included 108 healthy donors and 25 or so ankylosing spondylitis patients. Samples of peripheral blood were taken, and for ankylosing spondylitis patients, synovial fluid was collected as well. General conclusions and limits of the study: The disease-linked clones showed a CD8+ phenotype and occurred at relatively low frequencies in peripheral blood. Significant enrichment of the disease-linked clones was reported in matched synovial fluid samples from ankylosing spondylitis patients. A TCR beta motif made up of several highly homologous amino acid variants appeared to be characteristic of blood from ankylosing spondylitis patients. Some TCR beta motif variants had previously been reported in synovial fluid and blood of reactive arthritis patients, which suggested common disease-initiation mechanisms.

TCRdb records Illumina HiSeq 2500 as the sequencer. Quantitative 5'-RACE with molecular barcodes was the method used to prepare the TCR beta libraries. Regarding the original processing steps: A new computational method, built on a probabilistic model of VDJ rearrangement, was used to identify disease-linked TCR variants. The raw public reads went through TCRdb reprocessing: fastp at Q25, MiXCR clone calling, in-frame beta chains kept. Each record represents a unique CDR3 protein, reported with the most common genes and DNA among its rows. The V and J calls, along with clone size, are taken from TCRdb and not from the paper's own processing. The sample profile shows around 320,000 distinct CDR3 sequences; around 21% of them were found once. The top ten clones comprise roughly 3.4% of the sample. From cysteine to phenylalanine, the CDR3 is 15 amino acids long. Just CDR3 DNA is preserved here, 45 bases in frame from base 1. The germline V gene (reference sequence) provides CDR1 LNHNV and CDR2 YYDKDF.

Concerning this clonotype itself: No cognate antigen has been identified for it. The germline gene is not matched at one end of the junction; a read error may be the cause.

The sequencing sample was made of blood, either unsorted or a sorted T cell fraction (not recorded which). The clonotype comes from a female donor with ankylosing spondylitis or in good health (not recorded which). The chain links TRBV15 with TRBJ1-2; no D gene can be assigned with confidence. The CDR3 in this case is CATSRDGPSDLTLIF. At the DNA level, the sequence is TGTGCCACCAGCAGAGATGGTCCTTCTGACCTAACGTTGATCTTC.